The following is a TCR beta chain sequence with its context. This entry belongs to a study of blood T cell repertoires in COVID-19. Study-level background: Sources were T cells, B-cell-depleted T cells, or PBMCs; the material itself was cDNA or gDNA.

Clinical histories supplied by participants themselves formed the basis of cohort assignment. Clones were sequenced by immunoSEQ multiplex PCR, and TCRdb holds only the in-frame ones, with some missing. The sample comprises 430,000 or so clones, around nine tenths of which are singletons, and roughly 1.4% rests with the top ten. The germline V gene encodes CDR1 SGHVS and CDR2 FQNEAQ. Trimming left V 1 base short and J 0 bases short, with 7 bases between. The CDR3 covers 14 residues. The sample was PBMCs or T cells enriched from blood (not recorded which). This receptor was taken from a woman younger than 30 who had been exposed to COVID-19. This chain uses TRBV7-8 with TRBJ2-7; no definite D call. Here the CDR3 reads CASSLESVSYEQYF. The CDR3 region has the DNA TGTGCCAGCAGCTTAGAATCAGTCTCCTACGAGCAGTACTTC.